This entry is about one TCR beta chain. In the original analysis: Reference gene primer amplification gave nucleated cell count estimates. This table comes from immunoSEQ multiplex PCR, and its TCRdb copy is limited to in-frame clones, with some not included. V, J and clone size are taken as reported in that table, and D and trimming were inferred from the DNA itself. The sample holds about 99,000 clones, roughly 90% seen once. The CDR3 is 12 amino acids. The V gene's germline CDR1 is SGHRS and CDR2 YFSETQ. Trimming took off 8 bases at V and 4 bases at J, with 13 bases between the two ends. This sample is part of a study of blood T cell repertoires in COVID-19. Whole-study context: Donors in the United States, Italy and Spain gave samples during acute or convalescent COVID-19. The analysed material was cDNA or gDNA that came from T cells, B-cell-depleted T cells, or PBMCs.

The sequenced material came from peripheral blood. The chain joins TRBV5-1 to TRBJ2-7, with D possibly matching TRBD1 (6 bases). The source is a human donor in a cohort sampled during active COVID-19. The CDR3 region has the DNA TGCGCCAGTGCAGGGGACGGTTACGAGCAGTACTTC. Protein sequence: CASAGDGYEQYF.